The 31 T cell receptor beta chains given below trace back to one sample, sequenced in a study of control samples from healthy donors and cancer patients. The method was immunoSEQ multiplex PCR; TCRdb's version includes in-frame clones alone and lacks a portion of them. Found here are about 110,000 clones, roughly 89% of them singletons; the top ten hold 17%. Sequenced material: blood. Receptors were obtained from a woman in her forties or fifties in good health.

The CDR3 DNA reads TGCGCCAGCAGCTTATTCGGTGAGGAGAACACTGAAGCTTTCTTT. Amino acid sequence: CASSLFGEENTEAFF. The chain has TRBV5-1 and TRBJ1-1; D gene ambiguous. Germline V lookup: CDR1 SGHRS, CDR2 YFSETQ. The CDR3 spans 15 residues. V lost 2 bases to trimming and J lost 1 base, with 12 bases between them.

The chain carries TRBV14 and TRBJ2-3; 7 bases map to TRBD2. Germline CDR1 SGHDN, CDR2 FVKESK. The CDR3 spans 15 residues. J was trimmed by 4 bases and V by 3 bases; bases with no gene match: 7. CDR3 DNA: TGTGCCAGCAGCCACGGCGGGAGTGGGGCAGATACGCAGTATTTT. Its translation is CASSHGGSGADTQYF.

The rearrangement uses TRBV4-2 and TRBJ2-3; perhaps D is TRBD1 or TRBD2 (6 bases each). CDR1 and CDR2 (germline): LGHNA, YNFKEQ. The CDR3 is 17 amino acids. V lost 2 bases, J lost 2 bases, and 17 bases lay in between. DNA of the CDR3: TGTGCCAGCAGCCAATTAGATTTGGGGGGCCCCACAGATACGCAGTATTTT. Amino acids: CASSQLDLGGPTDTQYF.

The genes are TRBV7-3 and TRBJ2-1; 7 bases map to TRBD2. Germline CDR1 SGHTA, CDR2 FQGTGA. The CDR3 totals 15 residues. V lost 3 bases to trimming and J lost 9 bases; unmatched junction nucleotides: 11. The CDR3 coding sequence is TGTGCCAGCAGCTTCTCCCTGCGGGAGTCCGGTGAGCAGTTCTTC. Protein sequence: CASSFSLRESGEQFF.

The chain carries TRBV7-8 and TRBJ2-7; 8 nucleotides agree with TRBD2. CDR1 and CDR2 from the germline V gene are SGHVS and FQNEAQ. This CDR3 comprises 15 residues. V shed 1 base and J 3 bases; nucleotides not matched to a gene: 5. The CDR3 sequence is CASSLGTSGYYEQYV. The CDR3 DNA is TGTGCCAGCAGCTTAGGCACTAGCGGATACTACGAGCAGTACGTC.

The rearrangement uses TRBV7-2 and TRBJ2-4, with D unresolved. Trimming removed 1 base from V and 3 bases from J, with 13 bases in between. The CDR3 loop spans 16 amino acids. Germline V gene data show CDR1 as SGHTA and CDR2 as FQGNSA. CDR3 region: CASSLGERVGKNIQYF. The CDR3 DNA reads as TGTGCCAGCAGCTTAGGGGAAAGGGTTGGCAAAAACATTCAGTACTTC. The full variable domain, completed using reference TRBV7-2 and TRBJ2-4, is GAGVSQSPSNKVTEKGKDVELRCDPISGHTALYWYRQSLGQGLEFLIYFQGNSAPDKSGLPSDRFSAERTGGSVSTLTIQRTQQEDSAVYLCASSLGERVGKNIQYFGAGTRLSVL.

The chain is built from TRBV2 and TRBJ1-2; D not resolved. Germline CDR1 reads SNHLY; CDR2 reads FYNNEI. Trimming removed 6 bases at V and 7 bases at J, with 12 bases between. The CDR3 is 12 amino acids. The CDR3 region is CASRADGTGYTF. CDR3 nucleotide sequence: TGTGCCAGCAGGGCAGACGGCACTGGCTACACCTTC.

V usage is TRBV5-1 and J usage is TRBJ2-2; 10 nucleotides match TRBD1. The CDR3 runs to 16 residues. Germline loops: CDR1 SGHRS, CDR2 YFSETQ. Losses at the gene ends were 2 bases for V and 7 bases for J; bases not matched to a gene: 8. The CDR3 spells CASSFMGQGFDGELFF. Here the CDR3 DNA reads TGCGCCAGCAGCTTTATGGGACAGGGGTTCGACGGGGAGCTGTTTTTT.

This clone was observed a single time. The chain is built from TRBV4-2 and TRBJ2-3; D possibly corresponds to TRBD2 (6 bases). This CDR3 is 14 amino acids long. Trimming left V 0 bases short and J 3 bases short, with 7 bases between. Germline CDR1 and CDR2: LGHNA and YNFKEQ. CDR3 nucleotide sequence: TGTGCCAGCAGCCAAGATAGCGGAACAGATACGCAGTATTTT. Its translation is CASSQDSGTDTQYF.

Concerning this clone itself: Compared with germline, one end of the junction differs, possibly owing to a read error. DNA for the CDR3: TGTGCCAGCAGCTTAGGCGATAGTGACGCTAAAGGGTTC. Translating it yields CASSLGDSDAKGF. This sequence joins TRBV13 and TRBJ1-2, with no clear D. The CDR3 runs 13 residues. The V gene's germline CDR1 is PRHDT and CDR2 FYEKMQ (reference sequence).

The chain links TRBV7-8 to TRBJ2-1; D may be TRBD2 (6 bases). Trimming took off 4 bases at V and 0 bases at J, with 13 bases between the two ends. This CDR3 has 16 residues. Germline V gene data show CDR1 as SGHVS and CDR2 as FQNEAQ. The CDR3 bases are TGTGCCAGCAGCTCCGCGGGGATTAGCTCCTACAATGAGCAGTTCTTC. It is translated as CASSSAGISSYNEQFF.

J is TRBJ1-5 and V is TRBV5-6, with a possible D match to TRBD1 (5 bases). CDR1 SGHDT and CDR2 YYEEEE come from the germline V gene. This CDR3 contains 16 residues. The ends were cut back, 2 bases at V and 4 bases at J, with 16 bases in the middle. Written as DNA, the CDR3 is TGTGCCAGCAGCTTAGGAGGGGACTGGATTAATCAGCCCCAGCATTTT. This sequence encodes CASSLGGDWINQPQHF.

The chain links TRBV5-4 to TRBJ1-4; 7 nucleotides agree with TRBD1. With 0 bases clipped from V and 5 bases from J, the junction kept 7 bases outside the gene matches. Germline CDR1 is SGHNT and CDR2 is YYREEE (reference sequence). This CDR3 contains 16 residues. CDR3 amino acids: CASSLATGAVNEKLFF. The CDR3 DNA is TGTGCCAGCAGCTTGGCAACAGGGGCCGTGAATGAAAAACTGTTTTTT.

The rearrangement links TRBV3-1 (or the pseudogene TRBV3-2) to TRBJ1-1, with TRBD1 matching 7 bases. The CDR3 covers 14 residues. V lost 4 bases to trimming and J lost 4 bases; unmatched junction nucleotides: 6. CDR1 and CDR2 from the germline V gene are LGHDT and YNNKEL (reference sequence). The CDR3: CASSLTAGGTEAFF. The CDR3 DNA reads TGTGCCAGCAGCCTCACGGCAGGGGGCACTGAAGCTTTCTTT.

The chain combines TRBV5-1 with TRBJ2-5; a possible D gene is TRBD1 (6 bases). Germline V gene lookup returns CDR1 SGHRS and CDR2 YFSETQ. V lost 3 bases and J lost 4, with 13 bases in between. The CDR3 is made up of 14 amino acids. CDR3 in amino acids: CASSSRTARETQYF. The CDR3 DNA reads as TGCGCCAGCAGCTCCAGGACAGCGAGAGAGACCCAGTACTTC.

The chain employs TRBV19 and TRBJ1-2; 7 nucleotides agree with TRBD1. This CDR3 is 13 amino acids long. Germline V gene sequence: CDR1 LNHDA, CDR2 SQIVND (reference sequence). Germline trimming cut 8 bases from V and 4 bases from J; bases unmatched to any gene: 7. DNA of the CDR3: TGTGCCAGTGACACAGGGGATACCTATGGCTACACCTTC. This codes for CASDTGDTYGYTF. Based on the CDR3 plus reference TRBV19 and TRBJ1-2, the full variable domain is DGGITQSPKYLFRKEGQNVTLSCEQNLNHDAMYWYRQDPGQGLRLIYYSQIVNDFQKGDIAEGYSVSREKKESFPLTVTSAQKNPTAFYLCASDTGDTYGYTFGSGTRLTVV.

This clone was observed a few times. The chain uses TRBV4-1 and TRBJ1-4; D is perhaps TRBD1 (6 bases). Trimming removed 5 bases from V and 13 bases from J, with 23 bases in between. CDR1 is MGHRA and CDR2 is YSYEKL in the germline V gene. The CDR3 has 15 amino acids. The CDR3 sequence is CASSVGRDRTMILFF. The CDR3 nucleotides are TGCGCCAGCAGCGTAGGCCGAGACAGGACTATGATACTGTTTTTT.

The genes are TRBV7-9 and TRBJ1-1; D is unresolved. V lost 3 bases to trimming and J lost 1 base, with 18 bases between them. Germline lookup yields CDR1 SEHNR and CDR2 FQNEAQ (reference sequence). CDR3 length equals 17 residues. CDR3 DNA: TGTGCCAGCAGCTTCGGGATATTTGGGAGAGGGAACACTGAAGCTTTCTTT. It codes for CASSFGIFGRGNTEAFF. The whole variable domain, remainder taken from reference TRBV7-9 and TRBJ1-1, is DTGVSQNPRHKITKRGQNVTFRCDPISEHNRLYWYRQTLGQGPEFLTYFQNEAQLEKSRLLSDRFSAERPKGSFSTLEIQRTEQGDSAMYLCASSFGIFGRGNTEAFFGQGTRLTVV.

This clone was observed a single time. V gene TRBV7-2 combines with J gene TRBJ2-1; possible D gene TRBD1, 6 bases. Looked up from germline, CDR1 is SGHTA and CDR2 is FQGNSA. This CDR3 region has 14 residues. Trimming removed 4 bases at V and 9 bases at J, with 16 bases between. CDR3 loop: CASSSSDQGSEQFF. CDR3 nucleotide sequence: TGTGCCAGCAGCTCCTCGGACCAGGGGAGTGAGCAGTTCTTC.

The chain links TRBV24-1 to TRBJ1-2, with 7 bases aligning to TRBD1. V shed 4 bases, J shed 9 bases, and the junction held 7 bases outside the gene matches. This CDR3 has 13 amino acids. Germline V CDR1 and CDR2: KGHDR, SFDVKD. The CDR3 region is CATSDPGGRRYTF. The CDR3 DNA reads as TGTGCCACCAGTGACCCAGGGGGTAGGCGCTACACCTTC.

This sequence joins TRBV9 and TRBJ2-5; D unclear. Between the trimmed V and J ends, which lost 0 bases and 2 bases, there was a span of 11 bases. Per the germline V gene, CDR1 is SGDLS and CDR2 is YYNGEE. The CDR3 is 15 residues long. The DNA for the CDR3 is TGTGCCAGCAGCGTAGGGGCAGGAAGGCAAGAGACCCAGTACTTC. This codes for CASSVGAGRQETQYF.

The genes are TRBV21-1 and TRBJ2-1; the tabulated D call, TRBD2, remains unverified against the DNA. TRBV21-1 is a pseudogene locus. The CDR3 extends over 15 amino acids. The CDR3 bases are TGTGCCAGCAGCTGTCCTCCCATTTTCGGCAATGAGCAGTTCTTC. It specifies CASSCPPIFGNEQFF.

This chain links TRBV5-1 with TRBJ1-3, with unresolved D. CDR1 is SGHRS, CDR2 YFSETQ, per germline. The CDR3 is 16 residues long. Trimming removed 2 bases at V and 0 bases at J, with 12 bases between. The CDR3 bases are TGCGCCAGCAGCTTATGGGAAGAAAGCTCTGGAAACACCATATATTTT. This encodes CASSLWEESSGNTIYF.

This chain links TRBV19 with TRBJ2-1, with D unresolved. Germline CDR1 reads LNHDA; CDR2 reads SQIVND (reference sequence). V dropped 7 bases and J dropped 7 bases, with 23 bases sitting between them. The CDR3 is 16 residues long. The chain's CDR3 is CASTYSVVIQRNEQFF. CDR3 DNA sequence: TGTGCCAGTACCTATAGTGTAGTTATTCAAAGAAATGAGCAGTTCTTC.

With respect to this clone: An end of the junction does not agree with germline; a read error may underlie this. The V and J genes are TRBV11-2 and TRBJ2-7, with TRBD1 matching 7 bases. The V gene's germline CDR1 is SGHAT and CDR2 FQNNGV. The length of the CDR3 is 12 residues. The CDR3 DNA reads TGTGCCAGCAGCTTATTGGACAGGACTCTCTTCTTC. It is translated as CASSLLDRTLFF.

The chain couples TRBV10-2 to TRBJ2-3; weak D call: TRBD2 (5 bases). CDR1 and CDR2 from the germline V gene are WSHSY and SAAADI. V was pared by 0 bases and J by 2 bases, with 12 bases between. This CDR3 is built from 16 residues. The CDR3 DNA follows: TGCGCCAGCAGTGAGTCTAGCGTTAGAGCCACAGATACGCAGTATTTT. It specifies CASSESSVRATDTQYF.

This chain uses TRBV7-2 with TRBJ2-1; D might be TRBD1 (6 bases). This CDR3 has 15 residues. The V end was cut by 7 bases, the J end by 9 bases, with 22 bases between. Germline V gene sequence: CDR1 SGHTA, CDR2 FQGNSA. The CDR3 reads CASTPTGNRETEQFF. The CDR3 coding sequence is TGTGCCAGCACCCCCACAGGGAACCGGGAAACTGAGCAGTTCTTC.

V usage is TRBV7-9 and J usage is TRBJ2-1, with 12 bases matching TRBD2. This CDR3 has 19 amino acids. V was pared by 5 bases and J by 1 base, with 12 bases of the junction left unmatched. Germline V gives CDR1 SEHNR, CDR2 FQNEAQ (reference sequence). The CDR3 nucleotides are TGTGCCAGCAGCCCAGAGCTAGCGGGAGGGCCGGTTTCCTACAATGAGCAGTTCTTC. Its protein product is CASSPELAGGPVSYNEQFF.

As for this clone: The sample carries other DNA sequences with the same CDR3. The rearrangement links TRBV18 to TRBJ2-7; no clear D gene. CDR1 and CDR2 (germline): KGHSH, LQKENI. This CDR3 contains 12 residues. V was clipped by 2 bases and J by 0 bases, with 2 bases between them. This CDR3 is CASSPDSYEQYF. In DNA, the CDR3 is TGTGCCAGCTCACCAGACTCCTACGAGCAGTACTTC.

This clone was counted once. The chain is built from TRBV4-1 and TRBJ2-5; D unclear. V lost 3 bases and J lost 3, with 5 bases in between. The germline CDR1 and CDR2 sequences are MGHRA and YSYEKL. The CDR3 length is 12 residues. CDR3 nucleotides: TGCGCCAGCAGCCACCTCGAAGAGACCCAGTACTTC. This gives the protein CASSHLEETQYF.

The chain employs TRBV7-9 and TRBJ1-2; D unclear. Trimming pared 3 bases from V and 12 bases from J, leaving 20 bases between. Germline V gene data show CDR1 as SEHNR and CDR2 as FQNEAQ (reference sequence). The CDR3 sequence is 14 residues long. The CDR3 region has the DNA TGTGCCAGCAGCTTTAGGATTCAGGCGGAGGTGCACACCTTC. Protein: CASSFRIQAEVHTF.